The present T cell receptor beta chain was sequenced within a study of blood T cell repertoires in COVID-19. Across the whole study: COVID-19 samples, acute and convalescent, were from the United States, Italy and Spain. PBMCs, B-cell-depleted T cells, or T cells provided the cDNA or gDNA that made up the material.

In the original analysis: The assay estimated nucleated cells by amplifying reference gene primers. TCRdb keeps only in-frame clones here, not all; method: immunoSEQ multiplex PCR. The DNA gave D and trimming, while V, J and clone size come from that table. The sample has 120,000 to 150,000 clones, over 80% seen once. The CDR3 length is 16 residues. V lost 4 bases and J lost 3; bases outside the gene matches: 4. The germline CDR1 and CDR2 sequences are SGDLS and YYNGEE. Input material: peripheral blood. The sequence was obtained from a man aged 80 or over with acute or convalescent COVID-19. The rearrangement uses TRBV9 and TRBJ2-2; 12 bases match TRBD1. The CDR3, as DNA: TGTGCCAGCAGCAATCGGGACAGGGGGCACACCGGGGAGCTGTTTTTT. Translation gives CASSNRDRGHTGELFF.